Detailed here is one T cell receptor beta chain. Its antigen is not known. Study-wide results and caveats: Tumor memory CD4+ T cell TCR gene usage clustered with blood and lymph node memory CD4+ cells and lymph node naive CD4+ cells. Tumor-infiltrating Treg TCR alpha and beta sequences overlapped most with tumor naive CD4+ T cells, then blood naive.

Constant-region reverse primers amplified full-length variable regions, followed by semi-nested Nested Universal Primer A PCR. TCRdb passed the 5' RACE reads through MiXCR, listing each CDR3 protein once. The repertoire holds tens of thousands of distinct CDR3 sequences, with around 26% as singletons. Purified naive CD4+ T cells were depleted of CD25+ Tregs. V dropped 3 bases and J dropped 4 bases, with 13 bases sitting between them. Germline V gene data show CDR1 as SGHDT and CDR2 as YYEEEE. The CDR3 has 14 residues. The sample consisted of naive CD4+ T cells sorted from blood. Subset given: naive CD4+ T cells, CD4+CD45RA+CD25-. V gene TRBV5-6 combines with J gene TRBJ1-2; unclear D gene. The sequence derives from a female donor with breast cancer. Here the CDR3 DNA reads TGTGCCAGCAGCTCTACCGGCGACCTCTATGGCTACACCTTC. This translates into CASSSTGDLYGYTF. The full variable domain, completed using reference TRBV5-6 and TRBJ1-2, is DAGVTQSPTHLIKTRGQQVTLRCSPKSGHDTVSWYQQALGQGPQFIFQYYEEEERQRGNFPDRFSGHQFPNYSSELNVNALLLGDSALYLCASSSTGDLYGYTFGSGTRLTVV.